The T cell receptor beta chain described here comes from a study of T cell responses to AZD1222 COVID-19 vaccine. Generated by immunoSEQ multiplex PCR, the TCRdb table keeps only in-frame clones and is missing some. The profile shows about 140,000 clones, approximately 90% of them singletons. Overall study results and limits: After two AZD1222 doses, spike-specific TCR breadth and depth rose versus day 0.

Points on this clone: The target antigen is unknown.

CDR3 length: 14 residues. Trimming shortened V by 3 bases and J by 0 bases, and 11 bases separated the two germline ends. Germline-derived CDR1 and CDR2 are DFQATT and SNEGSKA (reference sequence). Sequences were derived from peripheral blood, sampled 28 days after the second AZD1222 dose. The rearrangement links TRBV20-1 to TRBJ1-1; D is perhaps TRBD1 (5 bases). This clonotype originated in an adult who received the AZD1222 COVID-19 vaccine. CDR3 sequence reads: CSASMGVLNTEAFF. The CDR3 DNA sequence: TGCAGTGCTAGTATGGGGGTGTTGAACACTGAAGCTTTCTTT.